The source of this TCR beta chain is a study of blood T cell repertoires in COVID-19. Across the whole study: Spain, Italy and the United States supplied samples that represented acute and convalescent COVID-19. From T cells, B-cell-depleted T cells, or PBMCs came the material, which was cDNA or gDNA.

Per germline, CDR1 SGHRS and CDR2 YFSETQ. The CDR3 spans 15 residues. The V and J ends lost 2 bases and 7 bases, in that order; junction bases with no gene match: 9. Under the authors' procedure: From reference gene primer amplification, estimates of nucleated cell counts were derived. The data were produced by immunoSEQ multiplex PCR, yet TCRdb's version contains in-frame clones alone and is incomplete. V and J calls plus clone size are reproduced from that table; the DNA served to infer D and trimming. The sample has fewer than 6,000 clones; more than 70% are singletons. This rearrangement joins TRBV5-1 to TRBJ2-5; 9 bases fit TRBD1. The clonotype originates from a woman older than 75 with acute or convalescent COVID-19. Sequencing was performed on peripheral blood. The CDR3 spells CASSFRGQGSGTQYF. The CDR3, as DNA: TGCGCCAGCAGCTTCCGCGGACAGGGGAGTGGGACCCAGTACTTC.